Below are 10 T cell receptor beta chains sequenced from a single sample in a study of T cell changes during pregnancy in multiple sclerosis. Profiling relied on immunoSEQ multiplex PCR, and the TCRdb table lists in-frame clones only, not all of them. The sample lists 30,000 to 35,000 clones, 85% to 90% occurring once. The source material was CD8+ T cells from peripheral blood mononuclear cells, sampled before pregnancy. Receptor source: a female donor with multiple sclerosis, enrolled in a pregnancy study.

V usage is TRBV7-2 and J usage is TRBJ2-2, with D perhaps TRBD2 (6 bases). Germline-derived CDR1 and CDR2 are SGHTA and FQGNSA. Trimming pared 0 bases from V and 4 bases from J, leaving 18 bases between. This CDR3 is 18 amino acids long. CDR3 loop: CASSLADIREVVTGELFF. Here the CDR3 DNA reads TGTGCCAGCAGCTTAGCAGATATTAGGGAGGTTGTCACCGGGGAGCTGTTTTTT.

This rearrangement joins TRBV4-1 to TRBJ1-4, with 8 bases aligning to TRBD1. CDR3 length equals 22 residues. From germline, CDR1 is MGHRA and CDR2 YSYEKL. V shed 0 bases and J 2 bases; nucleotides not matched to a gene: 20. In DNA form, the CDR3 reads TGCGCCAGCAGCCAAGATGTGTGGACAGGGAGACTTAACAAGGGGACTAATGAAAAACTGTTTTTT. Translation gives CASSQDVWTGRLNKGTNEKLFF.

This clone was found once. This chain's CDR3 is CASSIGGDGGETQYF. The CDR3 region has the DNA TGTGCCAGTAGTATCGGGGGGGACGGTGGAGAGACCCAGTACTTC. The chain combines TRBV19 with TRBJ2-5; 8 nucleotides agree with TRBD2. The CDR3 totals 15 residues. The V gene's germline CDR1 is LNHDA and CDR2 SQIVND (reference sequence). Germline trimming cut 3 bases from V and 4 bases from J; bases unmatched to any gene: 7.

This sequence joins TRBV27 and TRBJ1-5; 8 positions agree with TRBD1. V lost 5 bases, J lost 6 bases, and 9 bases stayed unmatched. CDR1 and CDR2 (germline): MNHEY, SMNVEV (reference sequence). The CDR3 spans 15 residues. The CDR3 DNA is TGTGCCAGCAGTCCCTGGACAGGGTTACGTCAGCCCCAGCATTTT. Its protein is CASSPWTGLRQPQHF.

The gene calls are TRBV27 and TRBJ1-2; weak D call: TRBD1 (5 bases). The CDR3 sequence is 13 residues long. CDR1 is MNHEY, CDR2 SMNVEV, per germline (reference sequence). The V gene lost 2 bases and the J gene lost 5 bases, with 9 bases spanning the gap. The CDR3 is CASSLRGGYGYTF. The CDR3 region has the DNA TGTGCCAGCAGTTTACGGGGGGGGTATGGCTACACCTTC.

This clone was seen a few times. The J gene is TRBJ2-7, the V gene TRBV28; TRBD2 might be the D (6 bases). Per the germline V gene, CDR1 is MDHEN and CDR2 is SYDVKM. Trimming shortened V by 5 bases and J by 4 bases, and 15 bases separated the two germline ends. This CDR3 has 14 residues. The DNA for the CDR3 is TGTGCCAGCAGTCAGGGACTGCCAGGGTACGAGCAGTACTTC. It codes for CASSQGLPGYEQYF.

The chain employs TRBV12-2 and TRBJ2-2; no DNA check was done on the table's D call, TRBD2. TRBV12-2 is recorded as a pseudogene. CDR3 length equals 15 residues. CDR3 residues: CASRSLGEDTGELFF. The CDR3 DNA sequence: TGTGCAAGTCGCTCCCTCGGGGAGGACACCGGGGAGCTGTTTTTT.

The rearrangement joins TRBV2 to TRBJ1-2; TRBD1 matches at 10 bases. V lost 5 bases and J lost 4; bases outside the gene matches: 7. Germline V gives CDR1 SNHLY, CDR2 FYNNEI. The CDR3 consists of 15 residues. This CDR3 is CASSRQGAIIYGYTF. CDR3 nucleotide sequence: TGTGCCAGCAGTAGACAGGGGGCGATCATCTATGGCTACACCTTC. Full variable domain (missing parts from reference TRBV2 and TRBJ1-2): EPEVTQTPSHQVTQMGQEVILRCVPISNHLYFYWYRQILGQKVEFLVSFYNNEISEKSEIFDDQFSVERPDGSNFTLKIRSTKLEDSAMYFCASSRQGAIIYGYTFGSGTRLTVV.

The chain links TRBV6-5 to TRBJ1-2; D call uncertain. V lost 2 bases, J lost 4 bases, and 14 bases lay in between. Germline CDR1 and CDR2: MNHEY and SVGAGI. The CDR3 sequence is 15 residues long. The CDR3 region has the DNA TGTGCCAGCAGTTACGCGGGTGCCGCCTTCTATGGCTACACCTTC. Translation gives CASSYAGAAFYGYTF.

This clone has just one count. This chain uses TRBV4-3 with TRBJ2-1; TRBD1 is a possible D gene (6 bases). The V gene lost 3 bases and the J gene lost 4 bases, with 19 bases spanning the gap. Germline V lookup: CDR1 LGHNA, CDR2 YSLEER. This CDR3 is built from 17 residues. The CDR3 DNA reads as TGCGCCAGCAGCCAGGGGACCGGGACATCAATTTACAATGAGCAGTTCTTC. It encodes CASSQGTGTSIYNEQFF.